Listed here is a single T cell receptor (beta chain). Antigen specificity is unknown. The Oncomine TCR Beta short-read assay sequenced DNA from cultured CD4+ T cells. Genomic DNA extraction was carried out from cultured CD4+ T cells. TCRdb re-derived calls from the PCR reads in MiXCR, one entry per CDR3 protein. The sample has approximately 26,000 distinct CDR3 sequences; approximately 44% are singletons. The treatment here: roughly 11-day PBMC culture with coronavirus spike peptide pools or control peptides (ViraFEST assay). Trimming shortened V by 5 bases and J by 1 base, and 14 bases separated the two germline ends. The CDR3 consists of 14 residues. CDR1 and CDR2 from the germline V gene are DFQATT and SNEGSKA (reference sequence). The sample belongs to a study of vaccination and CD4 T cells after COVID-19. In the study overall: Median time from second vaccine dose to sampling was about 77 days (14 to 241). Study-wide findings and caveats: Spike mono-reactivity was found in 304 of the 307 vaccine-specific clones identified in convalescent patients. The study found that a median 86.3% of reactive clones in convalescent patients appeared only post-vaccination.

The sequence derives from a human donor who had recovered from COVID-19. Sample: CD4+ T cells from blood, cultured in vitro. The rearrangement joins TRBV20-1 to TRBJ1-1; unclear D gene. CDR3 amino acids: CSAYPGGQNTEAFF. The CDR3 nucleotides read TGCAGTGCTTATCCCGGCGGCCAGAACACTGAAGCTTTCTTT.